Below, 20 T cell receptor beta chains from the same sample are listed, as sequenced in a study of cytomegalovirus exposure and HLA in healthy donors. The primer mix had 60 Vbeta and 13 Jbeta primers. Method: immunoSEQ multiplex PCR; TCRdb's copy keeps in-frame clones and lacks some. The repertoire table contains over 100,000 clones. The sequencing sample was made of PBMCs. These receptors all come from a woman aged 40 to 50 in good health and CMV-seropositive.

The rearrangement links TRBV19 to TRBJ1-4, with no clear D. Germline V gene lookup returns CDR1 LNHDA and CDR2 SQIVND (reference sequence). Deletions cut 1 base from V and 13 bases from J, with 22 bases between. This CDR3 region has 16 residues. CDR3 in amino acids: CASSIGPDSSSKGLFF. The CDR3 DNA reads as TGTGCCAGTAGTATAGGGCCGGATAGCTCCTCTAAAGGACTGTTTTTT.

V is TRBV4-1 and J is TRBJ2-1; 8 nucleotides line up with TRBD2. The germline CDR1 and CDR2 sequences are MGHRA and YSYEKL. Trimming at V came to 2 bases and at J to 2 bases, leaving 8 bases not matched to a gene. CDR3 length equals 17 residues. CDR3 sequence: CASSQNIKRETYNEQFF. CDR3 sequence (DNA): TGCGCCAGCAGCCAAAATATCAAGCGGGAGACCTACAATGAGCAGTTCTTC.

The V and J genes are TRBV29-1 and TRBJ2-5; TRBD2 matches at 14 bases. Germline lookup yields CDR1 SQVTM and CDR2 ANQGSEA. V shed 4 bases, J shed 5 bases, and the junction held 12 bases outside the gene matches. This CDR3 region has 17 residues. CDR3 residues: CSVAVTSGRAFRETQYF. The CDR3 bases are TGCAGCGTTGCCGTGACTAGCGGGAGGGCCTTCCGGGAGACCCAGTACTTC.

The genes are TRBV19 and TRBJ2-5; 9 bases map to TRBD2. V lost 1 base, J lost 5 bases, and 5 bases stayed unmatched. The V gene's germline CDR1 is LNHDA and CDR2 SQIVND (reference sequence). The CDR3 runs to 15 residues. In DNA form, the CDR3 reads TGTGCCAGTAGTATAGCCAGCGGGAGGATGGAGACCCAGTACTTC. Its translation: CASSIASGRMETQYF.

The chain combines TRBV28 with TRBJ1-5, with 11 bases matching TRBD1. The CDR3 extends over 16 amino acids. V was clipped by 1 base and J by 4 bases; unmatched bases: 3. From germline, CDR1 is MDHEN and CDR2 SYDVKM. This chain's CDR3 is CASSLSDRGLNQPQHF. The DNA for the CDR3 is TGTGCCAGCAGTTTATCGGACAGGGGGCTAAATCAGCCCCAGCATTTT. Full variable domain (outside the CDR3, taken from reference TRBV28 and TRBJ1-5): DVKVTQSSRYLVKRTGEKVFLECVQDMDHENMFWYRQDPGLGLRLIYFSYDVKMKEKGDIPEGYSVSREKKERFSLILESASTNQTSMYLCASSLSDRGLNQPQHFGDGTRLSIL.

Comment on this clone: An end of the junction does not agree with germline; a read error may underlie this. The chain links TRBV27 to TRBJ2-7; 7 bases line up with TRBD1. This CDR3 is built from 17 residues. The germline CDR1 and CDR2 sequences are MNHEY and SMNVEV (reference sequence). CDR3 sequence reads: CAGSRYKLQGDAYEQYF. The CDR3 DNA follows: TGTGCCGGCAGCCGCTACAAGCTCCAGGGGGATGCCTACGAGCAGTACTTC.

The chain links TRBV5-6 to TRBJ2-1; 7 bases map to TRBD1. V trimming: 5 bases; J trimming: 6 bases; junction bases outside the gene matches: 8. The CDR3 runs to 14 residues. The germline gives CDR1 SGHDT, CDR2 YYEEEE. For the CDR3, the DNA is TGTGCCAGCAGTTCGGGACAGACCTTCAATGAGCAGTTCTTC. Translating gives CASSSGQTFNEQFF.

CDR3 loop: CSAQDTGELFF. The CDR3, as DNA: TGCAGTGCCCAGGACACCGGGGAGCTGTTTTTT. The chain joins TRBV20-1 to TRBJ2-2; D call uncertain. Per the germline V gene, CDR1 is DFQATT and CDR2 is SNEGSKA (reference sequence). The ends were cut back, 6 bases at V and 3 bases at J, with 5 bases in the middle. The length of the CDR3 is 11 residues.

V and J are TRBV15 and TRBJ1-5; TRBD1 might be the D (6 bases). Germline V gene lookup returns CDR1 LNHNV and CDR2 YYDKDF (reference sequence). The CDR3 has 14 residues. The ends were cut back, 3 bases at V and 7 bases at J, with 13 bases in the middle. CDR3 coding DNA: TGTGCCACCAGCAGGCGCGTCCAGGGGCAGCCCCAGCATTTT. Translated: CATSRRVQGQPQHF.

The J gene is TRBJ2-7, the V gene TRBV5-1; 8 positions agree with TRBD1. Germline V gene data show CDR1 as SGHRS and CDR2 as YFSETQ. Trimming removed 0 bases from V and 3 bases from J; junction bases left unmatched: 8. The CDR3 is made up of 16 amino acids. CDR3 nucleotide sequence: TGCGCCAGCAGCTTGGGGGGGACAGGTAATGTCTACGAGCAGTACTTC. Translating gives CASSLGGTGNVYEQYF.

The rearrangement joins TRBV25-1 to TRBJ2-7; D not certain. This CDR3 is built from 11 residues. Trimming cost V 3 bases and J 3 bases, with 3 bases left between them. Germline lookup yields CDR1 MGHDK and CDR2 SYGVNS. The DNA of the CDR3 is TGTGCCAGCAGTGATAGCTACGAGCAGTACTTC. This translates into CASSDSYEQYF.

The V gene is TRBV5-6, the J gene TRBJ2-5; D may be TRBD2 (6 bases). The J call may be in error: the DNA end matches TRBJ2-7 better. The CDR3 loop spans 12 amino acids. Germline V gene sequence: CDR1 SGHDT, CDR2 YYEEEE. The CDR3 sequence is CASIRSGDEQYF. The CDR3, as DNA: TGTGCCAGCATCCGGTCGGGGGACGAGCAGTACTTC.

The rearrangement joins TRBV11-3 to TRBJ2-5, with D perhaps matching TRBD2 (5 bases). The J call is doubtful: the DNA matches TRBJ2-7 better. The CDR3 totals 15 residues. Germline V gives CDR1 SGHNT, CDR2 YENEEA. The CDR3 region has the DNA TGTGCCAGCAGCTTGGCGACAACGGGATCCTACGAGCAGTACTTC. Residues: CASSLATTGSYEQYF.

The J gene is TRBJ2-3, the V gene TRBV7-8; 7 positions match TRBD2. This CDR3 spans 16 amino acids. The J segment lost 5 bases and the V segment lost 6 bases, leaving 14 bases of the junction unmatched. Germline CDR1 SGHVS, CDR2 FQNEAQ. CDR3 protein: CASRTRLREGGDTQYF. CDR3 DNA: TGTGCCAGCAGGACTCGATTGAGGGAGGGAGGAGATACGCAGTATTTT.

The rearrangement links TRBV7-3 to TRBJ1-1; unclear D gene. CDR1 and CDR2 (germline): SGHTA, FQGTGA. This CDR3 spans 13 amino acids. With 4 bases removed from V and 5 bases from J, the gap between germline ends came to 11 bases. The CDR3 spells CASSSADLTEAFF. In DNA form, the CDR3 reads TGTGCCAGCAGCTCTGCTGACTTGACTGAAGCTTTCTTT.

The CDR3 is CASTDRTGGLIPREQYF. CDR3 bases: TGTGCCAGCACTGACCGGACAGGGGGCCTAATCCCTCGCGAGCAGTACTTC. This sequence joins TRBV7-8 and TRBJ2-7, with 11 bases that match TRBD1. Germline V gives CDR1 SGHVS, CDR2 FQNEAQ. This CDR3 is built from 17 residues. The J segment lost 6 bases and the V segment lost 7 bases, leaving 17 bases of the junction unmatched.

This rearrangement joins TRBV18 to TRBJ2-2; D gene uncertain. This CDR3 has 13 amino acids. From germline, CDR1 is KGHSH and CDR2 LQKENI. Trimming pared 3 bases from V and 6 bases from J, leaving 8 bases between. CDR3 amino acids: CASSPAVAGELFF. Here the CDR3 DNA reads TGTGCCAGCTCACCTGCGGTGGCCGGGGAGCTGTTTTTT. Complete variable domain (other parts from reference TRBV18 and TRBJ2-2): NAGVMQNPRHLVRRRGQEARLRCSPMKGHSHVYWYRQLPEEGLKFMVYLQKENIIDESGMPKERFSAEFPKEGPSILRIQQVVRGDSAAYFCASSPAVAGELFFGEGSRLTVL.

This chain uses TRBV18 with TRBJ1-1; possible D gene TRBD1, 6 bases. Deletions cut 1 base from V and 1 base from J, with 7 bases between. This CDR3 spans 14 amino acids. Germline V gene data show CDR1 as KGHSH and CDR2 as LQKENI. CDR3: CASSPQGQNTEAFF. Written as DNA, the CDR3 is TGTGCCAGCTCACCACAGGGACAGAACACTGAAGCTTTCTTT. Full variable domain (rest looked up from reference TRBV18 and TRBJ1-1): NAGVMQNPRHLVRRRGQEARLRCSPMKGHSHVYWYRQLPEEGLKFMVYLQKENIIDESGMPKERFSAEFPKEGPSILRIQQVVRGDSAAYFCASSPQGQNTEAFFGQGTRLTVV.

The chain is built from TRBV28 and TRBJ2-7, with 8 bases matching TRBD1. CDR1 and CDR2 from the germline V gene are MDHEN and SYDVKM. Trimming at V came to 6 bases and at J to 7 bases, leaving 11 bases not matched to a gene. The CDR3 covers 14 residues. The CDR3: CASRPGGELGEQYF. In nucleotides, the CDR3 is TGTGCCAGCAGGCCAGGGGGCGAGCTCGGTGAGCAGTACTTC.

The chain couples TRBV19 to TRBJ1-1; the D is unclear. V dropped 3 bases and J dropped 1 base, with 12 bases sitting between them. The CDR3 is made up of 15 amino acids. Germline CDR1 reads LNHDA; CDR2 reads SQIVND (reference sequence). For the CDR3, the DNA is TGTGCCAGTAGTATGGTTACAGCTTCGAACACTGAAGCTTTCTTT. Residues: CASSMVTASNTEAFF.